This T cell receptor (beta chain) was documented in a study of T cell repertoires in aging, cancer and after chemotherapy. Across the whole study: Patients with chronic lymphocytic leukemia were sampled before and after fludarabine- or bendamustine-based chemotherapy. The full dataset contained several million TCR reads. Findings and caveats of the study: In hematological cancer patients, infiltrated lymphoid organs may have impaired thymic emigration or peripheral T cell expansion.

A mixed TRB-A/B primer pool amplified rearranged TRB by multiplex touch-down PCR. TCRdb re-called the multiplex PCR reads with MiXCR, one entry per CDR3 protein. The table includes 2,600 or so distinct CDR3 sequences, 50% to 70% detected once. This CDR3 region has 13 residues. The V gene's germline CDR1 is LNHDA and CDR2 SQIVND (reference sequence). The V end lost 3 bases, the J end lost 6 bases, and 9 bases lay between the germline ends. Amplification of TCR beta used genomic DNA extracted from peripheral blood. Regarding this clonotype: No antigen is known for it.

Sample: blood. The sequence came from a human donor with a blood cancer. The chain uses TRBV19 and TRBJ2-1; D ambiguous. In nucleotides, the CDR3 is TGTGCCAGTAGTATCTCGCGGTCCAATGAGCAGTTCTTC. Its protein product is CASSISRSNEQFF. Based on the CDR3 plus reference TRBV19 and TRBJ2-1, the full variable domain is DGGITQSPKYLFRKEGQNVTLSCEQNLNHDAMYWYRQDPGQGLRLIYYSQIVNDFQKGDIAEGYSVSREKKESFPLTVTSAQKNPTAFYLCASSISRSNEQFFGPGTRLTVL.